This entry describes one T cell receptor (beta chain). This entry comes from a study of blood T cell repertoires in COVID-19. Study details: Samples came from the United States, Italy and Spain, spanning acute and convalescent COVID-19. T cells, B-cell-depleted T cells, or PBMCs supplied cDNA or gDNA.

From germline, CDR1 is SEHNR and CDR2 FQNEAQ (reference sequence). V shed 6 bases and J 3 bases; nucleotides not matched to a gene: 2. The CDR3 totals 13 residues. Original data processing: Estimates of nucleated cell counts were drawn from the amplification of reference gene primers. Clones were read by immunoSEQ multiplex PCR, and TCRdb kept only the in-frame ones, dropping some. V, J and clone size are those of that table, while D and trimming were read from the DNA. The table shows some 150,000 clones, with roughly 82% occurring only once. The sequence was collected from a human donor in a cohort sampled during active COVID-19. Sequencing input: peripheral blood. V is TRBV7-9 and J is TRBJ1-1; TRBD1 agrees at 9 bases. Here the CDR3 DNA reads TGTGCCAGCAGAAGGACAGGGGACACTGAAGCTTTCTTT. Amino acids: CASRRTGDTEAFF.